A few counts support the clone carrying this TCR beta chain. Its target is unknown. Germline CDR1 reads SGHVS; CDR2 reads FQNEAQ. Trimming left V 5 bases short and J 2 bases short, with 19 bases between. The CDR3 has 17 residues. This sample is part of a study of T cell responses to AZD1222 COVID-19 vaccine. Study summary: Second-dose recipients at about 4 or about 12 weeks were treated as one pooled group.

The assay was immunoSEQ multiplex PCR, and TCRdb's table has in-frame clones only and misses some. The sample holds around 120,000 clones, roughly 90% seen once. Findings and limits, study-wide: Spike-spanning, vaccine-associated CD4 TCRs were dominant at 160-218 and 743-854.

Sequences were derived from peripheral blood, sampled on day 0 of AZD1222 vaccination. This chain uses TRBV7-8 with TRBJ1-5; D ambiguous. The sequence came from an adult in good health. The CDR3 nucleotides read TGTGCCAGCAGCCCCGGACGGATGGGAATACGCAATCAGCCCCAGCATTTT. Its translation: CASSPGRMGIRNQPQHF.